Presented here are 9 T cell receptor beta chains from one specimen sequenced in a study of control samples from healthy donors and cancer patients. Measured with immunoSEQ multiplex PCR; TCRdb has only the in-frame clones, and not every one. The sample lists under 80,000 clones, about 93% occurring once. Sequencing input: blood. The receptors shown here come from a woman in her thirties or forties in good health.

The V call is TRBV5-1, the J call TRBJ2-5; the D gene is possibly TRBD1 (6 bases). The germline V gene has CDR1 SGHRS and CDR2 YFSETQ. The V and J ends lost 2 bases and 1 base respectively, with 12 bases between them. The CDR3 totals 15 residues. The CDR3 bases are TGCGCCAGCAGCTTACAGGGAGTATCCCAAGAGACCCAGTACTTC. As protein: CASSLQGVSQETQYF.

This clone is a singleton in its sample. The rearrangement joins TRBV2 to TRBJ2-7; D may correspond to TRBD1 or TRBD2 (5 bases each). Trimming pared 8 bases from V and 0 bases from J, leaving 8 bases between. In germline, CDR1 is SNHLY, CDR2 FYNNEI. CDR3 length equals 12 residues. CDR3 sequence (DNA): TGTGCCAGCGTTGGGACCTCCTACGAGCAGTACTTC. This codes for CASVGTSYEQYF.

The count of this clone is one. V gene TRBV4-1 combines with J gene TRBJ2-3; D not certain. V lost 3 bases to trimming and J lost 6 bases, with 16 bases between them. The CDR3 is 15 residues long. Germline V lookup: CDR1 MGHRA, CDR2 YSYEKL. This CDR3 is CASSHPDPLSDTQYF. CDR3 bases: TGCGCCAGCAGCCACCCGGACCCCCTTAGCGATACGCAGTATTTT.

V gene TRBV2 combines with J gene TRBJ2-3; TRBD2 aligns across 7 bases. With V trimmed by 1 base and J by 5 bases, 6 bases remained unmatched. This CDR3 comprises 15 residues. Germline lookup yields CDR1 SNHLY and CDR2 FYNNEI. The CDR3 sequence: CASSEGAGEGDTQYF. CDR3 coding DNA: TGTGCCAGCAGTGAAGGCGCGGGGGAGGGAGATACGCAGTATTTT.

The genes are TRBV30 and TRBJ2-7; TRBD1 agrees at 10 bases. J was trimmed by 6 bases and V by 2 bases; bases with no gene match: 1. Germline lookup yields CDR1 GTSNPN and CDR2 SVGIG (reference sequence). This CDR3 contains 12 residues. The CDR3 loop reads CAWSRTGGEQYF. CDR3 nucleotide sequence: TGTGCCTGGAGTCGGACAGGGGGCGAGCAGTACTTC.

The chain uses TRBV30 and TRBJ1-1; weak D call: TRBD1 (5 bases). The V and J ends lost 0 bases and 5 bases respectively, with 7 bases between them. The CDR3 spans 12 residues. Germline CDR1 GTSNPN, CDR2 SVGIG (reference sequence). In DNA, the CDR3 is TGTGCCTGGAGTGTAAGGGGTACTGAAGCTTTCTTT. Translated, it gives CAWSVRGTEAFF.

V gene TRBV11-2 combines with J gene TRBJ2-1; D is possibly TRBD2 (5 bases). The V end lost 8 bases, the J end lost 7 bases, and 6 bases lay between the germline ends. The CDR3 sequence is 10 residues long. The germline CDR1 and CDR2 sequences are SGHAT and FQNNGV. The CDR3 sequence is CASSGNEQFF. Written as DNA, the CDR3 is TGTGCCAGCTCGGGAAATGAGCAGTTCTTC.

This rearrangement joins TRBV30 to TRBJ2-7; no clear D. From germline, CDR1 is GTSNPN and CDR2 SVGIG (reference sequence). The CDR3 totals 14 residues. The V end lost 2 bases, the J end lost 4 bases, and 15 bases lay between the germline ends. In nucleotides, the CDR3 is TGTGCCTGGAGTAACGAAGCCTCATTTTACGAGCAGTACTTC. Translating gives CAWSNEASFYEQYF.

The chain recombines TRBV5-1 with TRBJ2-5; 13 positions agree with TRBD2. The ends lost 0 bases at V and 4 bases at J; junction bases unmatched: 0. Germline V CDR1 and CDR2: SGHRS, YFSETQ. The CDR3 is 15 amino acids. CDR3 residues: CASSLGLAGGETQYF. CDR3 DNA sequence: TGCGCCAGCAGCTTGGGACTAGCGGGGGGAGAGACCCAGTACTTC. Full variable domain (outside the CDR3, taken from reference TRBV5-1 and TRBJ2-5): KAGVTQTPRYLIKTRGQQVTLSCSPISGHRSVSWYQQTPGQGLQFLFEYFSETQRNKGNFPGRFSGRQFSNSRSEMNVSTLELGDSALYLCASSLGLAGGETQYFGPGTRLLVL.